This entry describes one TCR beta chain. Its cognate antigen is unknown. The data were obtained in a study of cytomegalovirus exposure and HLA in healthy donors. Study results and limitations: Prior analysis indicated that the majority of TCR beta V segments exhibited productivity approximately 90% or approximately 30% of the time. Donors belonging to an Asian-associated ancestry cluster reportedly showed fewer N-insertions in productive TCRs than the roughly 680-donor mean, according to what a later analysis found. Cytomegalovirus association was assigned to 150 to 200 TCR beta chains. Highly shared sequence variants in one cluster were likely a sequencing artifact.

Researchers ran the PCR with 60 Vbeta and 13 Jbeta primers. Assay: immunoSEQ multiplex PCR; the TCRdb copy retains only in-frame clones and omits some. Among 110,000 or so clones listed, over 65% were seen once. The receptor was derived from a woman aged 18-29 years in good health and CMV-seronegative. The sequencing sample was made of PBMCs.

The DNA for the CDR3 is TGTGCCAGCAGCCCTAATGACATTACTAGCACAGATACGCAGTATTTT. It yields the protein CASSPNDITSTDTQYF. This chain uses TRBV9 with TRBJ2-3; D call uncertain. This CDR3 region has 16 residues. V was pared by 4 bases and J by 0 bases, with 15 bases between. CDR1 and CDR2 from the germline V gene are SGDLS and YYNGEE.